This TCR beta chain was found in a study of identical twins. MiXCR was run by TCRdb on the 5' RACE reads, yielding one entry per CDR3 protein. Among around 340,000 distinct CDR3 sequences listed, around 9.7% were seen once. In its sample, this clonotype was seen many times. V lost 5 bases to trimming and J lost 1 base, with 22 bases between them. The length of the CDR3 is 18 residues. Germline V gene lookup returns CDR1 MNHEY and CDR2 SMNVEV (reference sequence). Input material: naive T cells sorted from blood. This receptor was identified in a woman between 50 and 59 years old in good health. The chain employs TRBV27 and TRBJ2-3; possibly TRBD1 or TRBD2 for D (7 bases each). CDR3 nucleotides: TGTGCCAGCAGTCAGACAGGGACTACGTCAACCGGCACAGATACGCAGTATTTT. It is translated as CASSQTGTTSTGTDTQYF.